The T cell receptor beta chain described here comes from a study of T cell responses to AZD1222 COVID-19 vaccine. The CDR3 length is 17 residues. Using immunoSEQ multiplex PCR, the repertoire was profiled, and TCRdb retains in-frame clones only, with some absent. Seen here are roughly 130,000 clones, 88% observed once, and the top ten hold 18%. On this clone: Antigen: not known.

Study-wide results and caveats: Spike-spanning, vaccine-associated CD4 TCRs were dominant at 160-218 and 743-854. White British people made up most donors, females outnumbered males, and clonal diversity was possibly underestimated.

This receptor was identified in an adult in good health. This material consisted of peripheral blood, taken on day 0 of MenACWY control vaccination. The chain uses TRBV21-1 and TRBJ2-1; the D call in the table, TRBD1, was not verified against the DNA. TRBV21-1 is a documented pseudogene. CDR3 region: CASILTKRTGSYNEQFF. The CDR3 bases are TGTGCCAGCATCCTCACTAAGAGGACAGGTTCCTACAATGAGCAGTTCTTC.